The 11 T cell receptor beta chains presented below share a single source sample, sequenced in a study of blood T cell repertoires in COVID-19. Clones were sequenced by immunoSEQ multiplex PCR, and TCRdb holds only the in-frame ones, with some missing. In the table there are fewer than 120,000 clones, about 85% of which are singletons. The sample comprised peripheral blood. These receptors came from a human donor in a cohort sampled during active COVID-19.

The chain employs TRBV5-1 and TRBJ2-7; 7 bases match TRBD1. The germline gives CDR1 SGHRS, CDR2 YFSETQ. V shed 4 bases, J shed 7 bases, and the junction held 14 bases outside the gene matches. This CDR3 region has 15 residues. The CDR3 protein is CASSQTGTAEIEQYF. The CDR3 DNA is TGCGCCAGCAGCCAGACCGGGACAGCCGAAATAGAGCAGTACTTC. The full variable domain, its missing parts supplied by reference TRBV5-1 and TRBJ2-7, is KAGVTQTPRYLIKTRGQQVTLSCSPISGHRSVSWYQQTPGQGLQFLFEYFSETQRNKGNFPGRFSGRQFSNSRSEMNVSTLELGDSALYLCASSQTGTAEIEQYFGPGTRLTVT.

The genes are TRBV18 and TRBJ1-1, with 7 bases aligning to TRBD1. J lost 2 bases, V lost 5 bases, and 2 bases had no gene match. Germline CDR1 reads KGHSH; CDR2 reads LQKENI. CDR3 length: 13 amino acids. CDR3 residues: CASSGQANTEAFF. CDR3 nucleotides: TGTGCCAGCTCAGGACAGGCCAACACTGAAGCTTTCTTT.

This chain uses TRBV2 with TRBJ1-1; 8 bases map to TRBD1. Trimming took 8 bases from V and 4 from J; bases not matched to a gene: 6. This CDR3 contains 13 residues. CDR1 and CDR2 (germline): SNHLY, FYNNEI. CDR3 region: CASGQGEGTEAFF. As DNA, the CDR3 is TGTGCCAGCGGACAGGGAGAGGGCACTGAAGCTTTCTTT.

In this sample, this clone turned up a few times. This same CDR3 is encoded by further DNA sequences in the sample. CDR3 sequence (DNA): TGCAGCGTTGCCTTGACTAATAGCAATCAGCCCCAGCATTTT. Protein: CSVALTNSNQPQHF. The V gene is TRBV29-1, the J gene TRBJ1-5; D gene unclear. Between the trimmed V and J ends, which lost 4 bases and 0 bases, there was a span of 10 bases. There are 14 residues in the CDR3. Per the germline V gene, CDR1 is SQVTM and CDR2 is ANQGSEA.

The chain uses TRBV28 and TRBJ1-1, with D perhaps TRBD1 (6 bases). CDR3 length: 12 residues. Trimming pared 1 base from V and 8 bases from J, leaving 8 bases between. CDR1 is MDHEN, CDR2 SYDVKM, per germline. The CDR3 loop is CASSLFQGEAFF. DNA for the CDR3: TGTGCCAGCAGTTTATTCCAGGGGGAAGCTTTCTTT. The whole variable domain, filled in from reference TRBV28 and TRBJ1-1, reads DVKVTQSSRYLVKRTGEKVFLECVQDMDHENMFWYRQDPGLGLRLIYFSYDVKMKEKGDIPEGYSVSREKKERFSLILESASTNQTSMYLCASSLFQGEAFFGQGTRLTVV.

The chain employs TRBV5-1 and TRBJ2-1; TRBD2 matches at 7 bases. Losses at the gene ends were 0 bases for V and 4 bases for J; bases not matched to a gene: 13. The CDR3 covers 18 residues. The germline V gene encodes CDR1 SGHRS and CDR2 YFSETQ. CDR3 in amino acids: CASSLVPPVGGGYNEQFF. CDR3 coding DNA: TGCGCCAGCAGCTTGGTTCCTCCGGTGGGGGGGGGATACAATGAGCAGTTCTTC.

The chain carries TRBV27 and TRBJ2-1; 11 bases match TRBD2. CDR1 and CDR2 (germline): MNHEY, SMNVEV (reference sequence). The CDR3 is made up of 18 amino acids. With V trimmed by 11 bases and J by 4 bases, 19 bases remained unmatched. The CDR3 DNA follows: TGTGCCGCCGGGTGGGTCCCGGGACTAGCGGAAAGGTACAATGAGCAGTTCTTC. It is translated as CAAGWVPGLAERYNEQFF.

The J gene is TRBJ2-1, the V gene TRBV5-1; the D gene is possibly TRBD2 (5 bases). Trimming took 0 bases from V and 0 from J, leaving 10 bases between them. The CDR3 has 16 amino acids. Germline-derived CDR1 and CDR2 are SGHRS and YFSETQ. CDR3: CASSLGVGSSYNEQFF. CDR3 nucleotide sequence: TGCGCCAGCAGCTTGGGGGTGGGGAGCTCCTACAATGAGCAGTTCTTC.

The rearrangement joins TRBV19 to TRBJ2-1; possible D gene TRBD2, 5 bases. The CDR3 totals 14 residues. The germline V gene has CDR1 LNHDA and CDR2 SQIVND (reference sequence). V was clipped by 4 bases and J by 1 base, with 8 bases between them. CDR3: CASSNGNSYNEQFF. The DNA for the CDR3 is TGTGCCAGTAGTAACGGGAATTCCTACAATGAGCAGTTCTTC.

The chain uses TRBV30 and TRBJ2-2; TRBD2 matches 7 bases. CDR3 length: 16 amino acids. Germline lookup yields CDR1 GTSNPN and CDR2 SVGIG (reference sequence). J was trimmed by 2 bases and V by 0 bases; bases with no gene match: 6. CDR3 sequence: CAWSVRGAGNTGELFF. The CDR3 region has the DNA TGTGCCTGGAGTGTAAGGGGAGCGGGAAACACCGGGGAGCTGTTTTTT.

The chain employs TRBV7-9 and TRBJ1-4; 8 nucleotides agree with TRBD1. The V gene end was trimmed by 5 bases and the J gene end by 8 bases; junction bases not matched to a gene: 10. CDR3 length: 15 residues. Germline values: CDR1 SEHNR, CDR2 FQNEAQ (reference sequence). CDR3 loop: CASSGPDRVGEKLFF. The CDR3 coding sequence is TGTGCCAGCAGCGGGCCGGACAGGGTGGGGGAAAAACTGTTTTTT.